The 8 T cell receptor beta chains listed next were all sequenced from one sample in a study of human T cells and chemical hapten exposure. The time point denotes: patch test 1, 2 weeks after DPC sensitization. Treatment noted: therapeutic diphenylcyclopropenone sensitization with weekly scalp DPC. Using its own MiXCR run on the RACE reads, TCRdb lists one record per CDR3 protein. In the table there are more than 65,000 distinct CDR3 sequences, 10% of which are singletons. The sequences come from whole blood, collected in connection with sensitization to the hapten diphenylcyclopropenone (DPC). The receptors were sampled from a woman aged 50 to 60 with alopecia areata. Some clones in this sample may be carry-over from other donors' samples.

DNA of the CDR3: TGCAGCGTTGCACCCCACGATACGCAGTATTTT. This gives the protein CSVAPHDTQYF. The rearrangement uses TRBV29-1 and TRBJ2-3; D not certain. Germline assignment: CDR1 SQVTM and CDR2 ANQGSEA. V lost 4 bases and J 6 bases, leaving 8 bases between the germline ends. This CDR3 has 11 amino acids.

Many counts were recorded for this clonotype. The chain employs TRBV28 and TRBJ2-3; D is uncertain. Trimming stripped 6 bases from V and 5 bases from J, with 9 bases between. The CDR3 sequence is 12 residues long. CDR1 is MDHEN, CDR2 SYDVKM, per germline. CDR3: CASREQRDTQYF. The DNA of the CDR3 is TGTGCCAGCAGGGAACAGAGAGATACGCAGTATTTT. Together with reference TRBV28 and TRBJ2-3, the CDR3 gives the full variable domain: DVKVTQSSRYLVKRTGEKVFLECVQDMDHENMFWYRQDPGLGLRLIYFSYDVKMKEKGDIPEGYSVSREKKERFSLILESASTNQTSMYLCASREQRDTQYFGPGTRLTVL.

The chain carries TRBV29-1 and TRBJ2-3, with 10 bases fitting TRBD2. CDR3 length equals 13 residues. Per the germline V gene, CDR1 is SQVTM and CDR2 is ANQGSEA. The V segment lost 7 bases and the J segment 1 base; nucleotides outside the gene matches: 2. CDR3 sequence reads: CSGGLAGTDTQYF. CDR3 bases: TGCAGCGGAGGACTAGCGGGCACAGATACGCAGTATTTT.

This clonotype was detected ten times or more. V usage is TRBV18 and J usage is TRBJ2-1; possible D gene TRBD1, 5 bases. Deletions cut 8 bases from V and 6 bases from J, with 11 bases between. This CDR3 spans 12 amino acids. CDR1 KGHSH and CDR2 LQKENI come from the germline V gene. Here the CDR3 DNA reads TGTGCCAGCAGCCGGCAGGGCAATGAGCAGTTCTTC. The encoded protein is CASSRQGNEQFF.

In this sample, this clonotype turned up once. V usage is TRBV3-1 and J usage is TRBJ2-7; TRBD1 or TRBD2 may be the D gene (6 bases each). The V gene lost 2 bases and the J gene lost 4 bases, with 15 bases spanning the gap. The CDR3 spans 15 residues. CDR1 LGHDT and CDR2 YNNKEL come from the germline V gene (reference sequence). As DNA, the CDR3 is TGTGCCAGCAGCCAACTACAGGGAGGCCCTTACGAGCAGTACTTC. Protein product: CASSQLQGGPYEQYF.

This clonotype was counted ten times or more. The DNA of the CDR3 is TGTGCCAGCAGCTCTGGGGTTGGCAATCAGCCCCAGCATTTT. Its translation is CASSSGVGNQPQHF. The chain couples TRBV7-9 to TRBJ1-5, with no clear D. The ends were cut back, 4 bases at V and 2 bases at J, with 9 bases in the middle. Looked up from germline, CDR1 is SEHNR and CDR2 is FQNEAQ (reference sequence). CDR3 length: 14 amino acids.

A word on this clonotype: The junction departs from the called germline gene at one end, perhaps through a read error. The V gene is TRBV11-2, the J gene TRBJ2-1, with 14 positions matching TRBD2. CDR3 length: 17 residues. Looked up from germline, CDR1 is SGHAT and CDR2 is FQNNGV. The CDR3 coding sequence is TGTGCCAGCAGTAACCAAACGGGGACTAGCGGGAGTCATGAGCAGATCTTC. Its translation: CASSNQTGTSGSHEQIF.

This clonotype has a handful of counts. As DNA, the CDR3 is TGCGCCAGCAGCCATACCCTCCCGGGACAGGGATTAGTAGGGGTCAGCGATACGCAGTATTTT. Encoded protein: CASSHTLPGQGLVGVSDTQYF. The J gene is TRBJ2-3, the V gene TRBV4-1; 9 bases fit TRBD1. CDR1 MGHRA and CDR2 YSYEKL come from the germline V gene. V gave up 3 bases and J gave up 6 bases; unmatched junction bases: 25. The CDR3 is 21 amino acids.